Shown below are 25 T cell receptor beta chains from a single sample sequenced in a study of OX40 agonist ivuxolimab in advanced cancers. This table comes from immunoSEQ multiplex PCR, and its TCRdb copy is limited to in-frame clones, with some not included. The sample comprises more than 75,000 clones, approximately 91% of which are singletons, and 0.3% to 0.45% rests with the top ten. The input for sequencing was CD4+ or CD8+ T cells sorted from blood, taken in a trial of the OX40 agonist ivuxolimab. All receptors derive from an adult with an advanced solid tumor such as melanoma, head and neck, liver or kidney cancer.

The rearrangement links TRBV9 to TRBJ2-7; 9 bases align to TRBD2. Unmatched junction bases numbered 17, after V lost 4 bases and J lost 0 bases. The CDR3 spans 19 residues. Germline V lookup: CDR1 SGDLS, CDR2 YYNGEE. CDR3 region: CASSPGASGNNLLSYEQYF. The CDR3 DNA reads as TGTGCCAGCAGCCCCGGGGCTAGCGGGAATAATCTACTCTCCTACGAGCAGTACTTC.

The sample holds a few counts of this clone. This rearrangement joins TRBV19 to TRBJ1-5; the D is unclear. Trimming cost V 3 bases and J 3 bases, with 9 bases left between them. CDR1 is LNHDA and CDR2 is SQIVND in the germline V gene (reference sequence). This CDR3 is built from 14 residues. The CDR3 is CASSIGVFNQPQHF. The CDR3 coding sequence is TGTGCCAGTAGTATCGGGGTTTTCAATCAGCCCCAGCATTTT.

The chain has TRBV7-6 and TRBJ2-2; 9 bases fit TRBD2. The CDR3 extends over 18 amino acids. CDR1 is SGHVS and CDR2 is FNYEAQ in the germline V gene. V lost 5 bases, J lost 4 bases, and 14 bases stayed unmatched. The CDR3 reads CASSAGILAGSPTGELFF. CDR3 DNA sequence: TGTGCCAGCAGCGCTGGGATTCTAGCGGGATCTCCCACCGGGGAGCTGTTTTTT.

The chain combines TRBV7-2 with TRBJ2-7; 7 nucleotides align to TRBD1. The CDR3 sequence is 14 residues long. Per germline, CDR1 SGHTA and CDR2 FQGNSA. The J segment lost 2 bases and the V segment lost 4 bases, leaving 5 bases of the junction unmatched. The CDR3 region has the DNA TGTGCCAGCAGCTCAACAGGGGTACCCTACGAGCAGTACTTC. The encoded protein is CASSSTGVPYEQYF.

This clone has only one observation. The chain couples TRBV19 to TRBJ1-1; 7 nucleotides line up with TRBD1. The junction had 11 bases not matched to a gene; V was cut back by 5 bases and J by 11 bases. Germline V gene lookup returns CDR1 LNHDA and CDR2 SQIVND (reference sequence). This CDR3 spans 13 amino acids. The CDR3 loop is CASSDQGGGLAFF. The CDR3 bases are TGTGCCAGTAGTGATCAGGGGGGAGGTTTGGCTTTCTTT. Together with reference TRBV19 and TRBJ1-1, the CDR3 gives the full variable domain: DGGITQSPKYLFRKEGQNVTLSCEQNLNHDAMYWYRQDPGQGLRLIYYSQIVNDFQKGDIAEGYSVSREKKESFPLTVTSAQKNPTAFYLCASSDQGGGLAFFGQGTRLTVV.

The V call is TRBV11-2, the J call TRBJ2-3, with a possible D match to TRBD1 (6 bases). The V gene's germline CDR1 is SGHAT and CDR2 FQNNGV. This CDR3 contains 17 residues. Trimming pared 0 bases from V and 1 base from J, leaving 14 bases between. CDR3: CASSLDKGVEGTDTQYF. The CDR3 bases are TGTGCCAGCAGCTTAGATAAGGGGGTCGAGGGCACAGATACGCAGTATTTT. Drawing the rest from reference TRBV11-2 and TRBJ2-3, the complete variable domain is EAGVAQSPRYKIIEKRQSVAFWCNPISGHATLYWYQQILGQGPKLLIQFQNNGVVDDSQLPKDRFSAERLKGVDSTLKIQPAKLEDSAVYLCASSLDKGVEGTDTQYFGPGTRLTVL.

The chain joins TRBV6-5 to TRBJ1-3, with no clear D. Trimming pared 4 bases from V and 0 bases from J, leaving 7 bases between. The CDR3 is 14 residues long. CDR1 is MNHEY and CDR2 is SVGAGI in the germline V gene. In DNA, the CDR3 is TGTGCCAGCAGTTCCGTTAACTCTGGAAACACCATATATTTT. Translating it yields CASSSVNSGNTIYF.

The chain uses TRBV7-8 and TRBJ2-7, with 9 nucleotides matching TRBD2. The CDR3 has 17 amino acids. The V and J ends lost 2 bases and 0 bases, in that order; junction bases with no gene match: 8. The germline CDR1 and CDR2 sequences are SGHVS and FQNEAQ. The CDR3 DNA sequence: TGTGCCAGCAGCTTAAGGAATAGCGGGAGTTTCTCCTACGAGCAGTACTTC. As protein: CASSLRNSGSFSYEQYF.

This sequence joins TRBV6-5 and TRBJ2-7; TRBD2 agrees at 7 bases. The CDR3 totals 15 residues. V dropped 0 bases and J dropped 1; count of bases not matched to a gene: 3. The V gene's germline CDR1 is MNHEY and CDR2 SVGAGI. The CDR3 coding sequence is TGTGCCAGCAGTTACTCATTGGGACTATCCTACGAGCAGTACTTC. Its protein is CASSYSLGLSYEQYF.

The rearrangement joins TRBV18 to TRBJ2-2; D may be TRBD1 (5 bases). CDR1 is KGHSH, CDR2 LQKENI, per germline. Trimming left V 2 bases short and J 1 base short, with 11 bases between. The CDR3 sequence is 16 residues long. For the CDR3, the DNA is TGTGCCAGCTCACCATTAAGGGGATTGAACACCGGGGAGCTGTTTTTT. Amino acid sequence: CASSPLRGLNTGELFF.

J is TRBJ1-1 and V is TRBV2; no clear D gene. The CDR3 has 15 amino acids. V lost 2 bases, J lost 0 bases, and 10 bases lay in between. CDR1 and CDR2 from the germline V gene are SNHLY and FYNNEI. The CDR3 loop is CASSESLTMNTEAFF. CDR3 sequence (DNA): TGTGCCAGCAGTGAATCACTGACAATGAACACTGAAGCTTTCTTT.

This chain joins TRBV19 and TRBJ1-2; possibly TRBD1 for D (5 bases). Germline-derived CDR1 and CDR2 are LNHDA and SQIVND (reference sequence). The CDR3 is 12 residues long. V was cut by 6 bases and J by 4 bases, with 9 bases left in between. The CDR3 sequence is CASRLGPYGYTF. CDR3 nucleotide sequence: TGTGCCAGTAGGTTGGGGCCCTATGGCTACACCTTC.

The rearrangement links TRBV7-2 to TRBJ1-5, with 9 bases lining up with TRBD1. This CDR3 is built from 16 residues. V lost 5 bases to trimming and J lost 6 bases; unmatched junction nucleotides: 11. The germline gives CDR1 SGHTA, CDR2 FQGNSA. The CDR3 DNA sequence: TGTGCCAGCAGCCAAGTGGGACAGGGTGTGGGTCAGCCCCAGCATTTT. Its translation: CASSQVGQGVGQPQHF.

This clone came up once. This rearrangement joins TRBV29-1 to TRBJ2-6; unclear D gene. The V end lost 5 bases, the J end lost 0 bases, and 5 bases lay between the germline ends. Germline V gene lookup returns CDR1 SQVTM and CDR2 ANQGSEA. The CDR3 is 13 residues long. In nucleotides, the CDR3 is TGCAGCGTTCTGAACTCTGGGGCCAACGTCCTGACTTTC. This sequence encodes CSVLNSGANVLTF.

The V and J genes are TRBV23-1 and TRBJ1-2, with TRBD1 identical over 7 bases. TRBV23-1 is reported as an ORF; its role is uncertain. V was pared by 0 bases and J by 0 bases, with 7 bases of the junction left unmatched. The CDR3 spans 17 residues. CDR3: CASSQSRQGPANYGYTF. CDR3 sequence (DNA): TGCGCCAGCAGTCAATCCCGACAGGGACCAGCTAACTATGGCTACACCTTC.

A word on this clone: Different DNA sequences within this sample yield the same CDR3. This chain joins TRBV14 and TRBJ2-2; 8 bases agree with TRBD2. CDR1 and CDR2 from the germline V gene are SGHDN and FVKESK. V lost 3 bases to trimming and J lost 4 bases; unmatched junction nucleotides: 10. The CDR3 has 17 amino acids. The CDR3 loop reads CASSQIGRASGTGELFF. The CDR3 DNA sequence: TGTGCCAGCAGCCAGATCGGGAGGGCCTCGGGCACCGGGGAGCTGTTTTTT.

This chain uses TRBV28 with TRBJ1-1; D gene unclear. Looked up from germline, CDR1 is MDHEN and CDR2 is SYDVKM. V was shortened by 3 bases and J by 1 base, with 15 bases between the two germline ends. The CDR3 runs 16 residues. CDR3 amino acids: CASSLLRLRENTEAFF. DNA of the CDR3: TGTGCCAGCAGTTTGCTCCGACTGAGGGAGAACACTGAAGCTTTCTTT.

J is TRBJ2-7 and V is TRBV7-9, with 9 bases matching TRBD1. V lost 5 bases to trimming and J lost 3 bases; unmatched junction nucleotides: 11. Germline CDR1 reads SEHNR; CDR2 reads FQNEAQ (reference sequence). This CDR3 is built from 16 residues. This CDR3 is CASSDESGTGLYEQYF. The CDR3 nucleotides read TGTGCCAGCAGCGACGAGTCCGGGACAGGGCTCTACGAGCAGTACTTC.

The rearrangement uses TRBV5-1 and TRBJ2-1; TRBD1 might be the D (6 bases). This CDR3 is 15 amino acids long. Trimming removed 2 bases from V and 6 bases from J, with 15 bases in between. Germline V CDR1 and CDR2: SGHRS, YFSETQ. The CDR3 DNA reads TGCGCCAGCAGCTTAGGGCAGGGGTTTTCCAATGAGCAGTTCTTC. The encoded protein is CASSLGQGFSNEQFF. Based on the CDR3 plus reference TRBV5-1 and TRBJ2-1, the full variable domain is KAGVTQTPRYLIKTRGQQVTLSCSPISGHRSVSWYQQTPGQGLQFLFEYFSETQRNKGNFPGRFSGRQFSNSRSEMNVSTLELGDSALYLCASSLGQGFSNEQFFGPGTRLTVL.

CDR3 nucleotides: TGTGCCAGCAGGGGACCGAATAATGAAAAACTGTTTTTT. Protein product: CASRGPNNEKLFF. The genes are TRBV6-5 and TRBJ1-4; tentatively, D is TRBD1 (5 bases). Germline assignment: CDR1 MNHEY and CDR2 SVGAGI. With 6 bases removed from V and 4 bases from J, the gap between germline ends came to 9 bases. This CDR3 region has 13 residues.

The rearrangement links TRBV18 to TRBJ1-1; a possible D gene is TRBD1 (5 bases). This CDR3 is 13 amino acids long. V lost 6 bases and J 3 bases, leaving 11 bases between the germline ends. The germline CDR1 and CDR2 sequences are KGHSH and LQKENI. CDR3 sequence reads: CASSGGSDTEAFF. The CDR3 region has the DNA TGTGCCAGCTCCGGGGGGTCCGACACTGAAGCTTTCTTT.

The rearrangement joins TRBV19 to TRBJ2-1; D possibly corresponds to TRBD2 (5 bases). The CDR3 has 17 residues. Trimming took 3 bases from V and 7 from J, leaving 22 bases between them. The V gene's germline CDR1 is LNHDA and CDR2 SQIVND (reference sequence). CDR3 sequence: CASSIPIYSAVINEQFF. In DNA form, the CDR3 reads TGTGCCAGTAGTATCCCTATATATAGCGCGGTAATTAATGAGCAGTTCTTC.

The DNA for the CDR3 is TGTGCCAGCAGCTTGACTAGCGGGAACTACGAGCAGTACTTC. This gives the protein CASSLTSGNYEQYF. V gene TRBV7-2 combines with J gene TRBJ2-7, with TRBD2 matching over 11 bases. Germline CDR1 SGHTA, CDR2 FQGNSA. V shed 3 bases, J shed 3 bases, and the junction held 1 base outside the gene matches. The CDR3 has 14 residues.

This chain links TRBV27 with TRBJ2-3; 9 bases are a match to TRBD1. CDR3 length: 16 residues. From germline, CDR1 is MNHEY and CDR2 SMNVEV (reference sequence). With 5 bases clipped from V and 6 bases from J, the junction kept 12 bases outside the gene matches. CDR3 sequence reads: CASSPYRGPLPDTQYF. The CDR3 DNA is TGTGCCAGCAGTCCATACAGGGGGCCCTTACCCGATACGCAGTATTTT.

The V call is TRBV15, the J call TRBJ2-6; D gene uncertain. Germline CDR1 reads LNHNV; CDR2 reads YYDKDF (reference sequence). CDR3 size: 18 residues. V was clipped by 1 base and J by 4 bases, with 17 bases between them. The CDR3 coding sequence is TGTGCCACCAGCAGAGGTACCACAAGGGTGTCAGGGGCCAACGTCCTGACTTTC. Its translation is CATSRGTTRVSGANVLTF.